The rows below give T cell receptor beta chains drawn from one sample of a study of shared clonotypes between healthy human individuals. TCRdb's table, derived via immunoSEQ multiplex PCR, lists solely in-frame clones and lacks some. Here the sample spans 600,000 or so clones, roughly 98% being singletons. Sequencing used naive CD8+ T cells sorted from blood. These receptors all come from a man aged 25 to 45 in good health. The CDR3 runs from the conserved cysteine through the conserved F or W. A D gene is named only where the DNA matches it firmly.

v_gene,d_gene,j_gene,CDR3aa
TRBV10-1,-,TRBJ2-7,CASSDGQYSYEQYF
TRBV30,-,TRBJ2-1,CAWSYGSSYNEQFF
TRBV27,TRBD2,TRBJ2-5,CASSPNYASPGLAEETQYF
TRBV27,-,TRBJ2-3,CASSKTDGPSTDTQYF
TRBV7-2,TRBD2,TRBJ2-1,CASRILAGASVDEQFF
TRBV5-1,TRBD1,TRBJ2-6,CASSQTPQGAIGSGANVLTF
TRBV6-1,TRBD2,TRBJ2-2,CASSAFTSGSTGELFF
TRBV7-9,-,TRBJ1-1,CASSLRSGNPEAFF
TRBV7-6,TRBD2,TRBJ2-1,CASSIAGGLSEQFF
TRBV7-9,TRBD2,TRBJ2-3,CASRHRAGGSTDTQYF
TRBV29-1,-,TRBJ2-7,CSVQTGSGYEQYF
TRBV5-6,-,TRBJ2-6,CASSPPGSGANVLTF
TRBV11-2,-,TRBJ1-2,CASSLPGEGYGYTF
TRBV5-5,-,TRBJ2-7,CASSLADLSSYEQYF
TRBV9,TRBD1,TRBJ2-7,CASSEDGQGISYEQYF
TRBV5-6,TRBD2,TRBJ2-5,CASSSSGGTGLETQYF
TRBV2,-,TRBJ2-7,CASTGTGARDPYEQYF
TRBV6-1,-,TRBJ2-1,CASWERNEQFF
TRBV4-1,TRBD1,TRBJ1-1,CASSPGGQVAMNTEAFF
TRBV7-7,TRBD2,TRBJ2-5,CASSLRLAGDQETQYF
TRBV27,TRBD2,TRBJ2-3,CASSLGLAGDTQYF
TRBV5-6,-,TRBJ2-7,CASSLSSYEQYF
TRBV29-1,-,TRBJ1-1,CSGEEQGYTEAFF
TRBV6-1,-,TRBJ1-1,CASSESWKVGNTEAFF
TRBV10-2,-,TRBJ2-7,CASGSYEQYF
TRBV7-4,TRBD1,TRBJ2-7,CASSLFFWGQGAYEQYF
TRBV20-1,-,TRBJ1-1,CSAALVTEAFF
TRBV4-1,-,TRBJ2-1,CASSQGYRNEQFF
TRBV7-8,TRBD1,TRBJ1-5,CASSKRTGRGANQPQHF
TRBV6-1,TRBD1,TRBJ2-7,CASSQPPGQSYEQYF
TRBV9,-,TRBJ2-1,CASSPSGLTYNEQFF
TRBV5-1,-,TRBJ2-7,CASSLLNRPTYEQYF
TRBV5-4,TRBD2,TRBJ2-5,CASSLVGRERGQETQYF
TRBV6-5,-,TRBJ1-5,CASSYFRGDNQPQHF
TRBV29-1,-,TRBJ2-2,CSVVGETGTGELFF
TRBV13,TRBD1,TRBJ1-1,CASSHAGTGGRGAEAFF
TRBV29-1,-,TRBJ1-1,CSDRWGGEAFF
TRBV29-1,-,TRBJ1-1,CSVAQNTEAFF
TRBV4-1,-,TRBJ2-7,CASSQDPTGYEQYF
TRBV11-3,-,TRBJ1-4,CASSPRLGNEKLFF
TRBV7-9,-,TRBJ1-3,CASSSSAEGTRGSGNTIYF
TRBV15,TRBD2,TRBJ2-7,CATSRATSGTSFDEQYF
TRBV4-1,-,TRBJ2-7,CASSQDLVFRHSYEQYF
TRBV9,-,TRBJ1-2,CASSGHRSNYGYTF
TRBV11-2,-,TRBJ2-1,CASSLNLRGYNEQFF
TRBV7-8,-,TRBJ2-7,CASSLSRSEDYTYEQYF
TRBV7-8,TRBD2,TRBJ2-3,CASSFRLAGGPTDTQYF
TRBV27,TRBD1,TRBJ1-5,CASSGTAMWPQHF
TRBV5-5,-,TRBJ2-7,CASQDRPSEQYF
TRBV29-1,TRBD2,TRBJ2-1,CSAWTSGNNEQFF
TRBV6-1,-,TRBJ2-7,CASHPTSTYEQYF
TRBV6-6,TRBD2,TRBJ2-5,CASTGAGGFVKETQYF
TRBV4-1,-,TRBJ2-2,CASSQVGVAGELFF
TRBV27,-,TRBJ2-7,CASSPTDRSYEQYF